This T cell receptor (beta chain) is drawn from a study of radiation and T cells in renal cell carcinoma. Time point specified: blood 4 weeks post-SBRT, at nephrectomy. Sample treatment: 15 Gy SBRT to primary tumor, nephrectomy 4 weeks later. After SBRT, blood was collected at 2 and 4 weeks, plus baseline. The assay was immunoSEQ multiplex PCR, and TCRdb's table has in-frame clones only and misses some. The sample holds 80,000 or so clones; about 89% are singletons and the top ten take 5% to 7.5%. This CDR3 has 15 residues. Germline values: CDR1 MNHEY, CDR2 SVGAGI. Deletions cut 3 bases from V and 4 bases from J, with 12 bases between.

The V gene is TRBV6-5, the J gene TRBJ2-2; D is perhaps TRBD1 or TRBD2 (5 bases each). This TCR came from a woman in her 70s with renal cell carcinoma. Specimen: blood, collected from a patient whose treatment included radiotherapy and nephrectomy. The CDR3 reads CASSYGTRATGELFF. CDR3 coding DNA: TGTGCCAGCAGTTATGGGACCCGGGCCACCGGGGAGCTGTTTTTT.